This TCR beta chain was recovered during a study of T cells in Graves' hyperthyroidism and ophthalmopathy. Study at large: Pretreatment peripheral blood was obtained at initial diagnosis.

The CDR3 covers 14 residues. The V and J ends lost 0 bases and 5 bases respectively, with 13 bases between them. Germline V gives CDR1 DFQATT, CDR2 SNEGSKA (reference sequence). Study-level findings and limits: Using 13 V-J features, a model discriminated ophthalmopathy from stable hyperthyroidism. Appearing also in blood were most of the thyroid clonotypes expanded above 0.001.

This clonotype was recorded a few times. Its antigen is unknown. Amplified regions were TCR beta CDR3 sequences from RNA transcripts. The HTBI primer set drove a first-round RT-PCR of the TCR CDR3. TCRdb reprocessed the multiplex PCR reads via MiXCR and lists one record per CDR3 protein. The sample shows roughly 360,000 distinct CDR3 sequences, roughly 13% of them seen only once. Blood from later-ophthalmopathy patients was taken at first hyperthyroidism diagnosis. Sequencing input: blood. The clonotype comes from a man under 40 with Graves' hyperthyroidism that later progressed to Graves' ophthalmopathy. This chain uses TRBV20-1 with TRBJ1-1, with D perhaps matching TRBD1 (6 bases). CDR3 DNA sequence: TGCAGTGCTAGAGATCGGCGGGGGCTAACTGAAGCTTTCTTT. This translates into CSARDRRGLTEAFF.